This paragraph covers one TCR beta chain sequence. The sample holds many counts of this clonotype. This clone's antigen is unknown. Base qualities are missing; no much larger clone stands one base away. The sample is drawn from a study of identical twins (dated by TCRdb to the mid-2010s). About the investigation overall: To test whether fetal clonotypes persist, the study used deep sequencing on TCR alpha and beta repertoires from monozygotic twins, unrelated adults of various ages, and cord blood. To rule out contamination, replicate twin experiments were performed at different times with different library preparation protocols. The investigation overall reported the following: Zero-insertion analyses could be partly confounded by invariant T cells such as MAIT and iNKT, although diverse VJ usage argued against such confounding for most clonotypes. In monozygotic twins, recombination models systematically underestimated out-of-frame TCR alpha sharing, but the models matched the sharing seen between unrelated individuals. A weaker excess of twin sharing was found in beta out-of-frame sequences because the signal-to-noise ratio was lowered by fewer shared sequences. Because the same donors could not be followed over many years, conclusions were based on cross-sectional statistical analysis. Compared with coincidental sharing between unrelated individuals, out-of-frame TCR alpha sequences shared between twins showed an excess of sequences with low generation probability. Fewer insertions were carried by abundant cord blood beta clonotypes; a weaker similar trend was observed in young adult naive repertoires, while no such trend was observed in memory repertoires.

Library method: 5' RACE. TCRdb records Illumina HiSeq 2000 as the sequencer. A universal primer binding site was added through template switching, and the final cDNA carried a unique molecular identifier so that TCR cDNA molecules could be counted accurately. First-strand cDNA for TCR alpha and beta chains was synthesized from specific primers in the conserved constant-segment region. To control for contamination, every cDNA library carried two barcodes: a SMART-Mk sample barcode plus Illumina barcodes. Two successive PCR steps introduced TruSeq adapter sequences along with Illumina sample barcodes. The Illumina HiSeq platform was used with custom primers to sequence TCR alpha and beta cDNA libraries. In the authors' own workflow: MiGEC was used to process raw reads and extract unique molecular identifiers, and MiXCR was used to find CDR3 positions. For each individual, recombination models were inferred using an EM algorithm with the repgenHMM and IGoR tools. The tcR package in R was used for shared clonotype analysis, with sharing normalized by the product of cloneset sizes. To study raw recombination free of thymic and clonal selection effects, out-of-frame nonproductive sequences were analyzed. TCRdb trimmed public reads at Q25 via fastp, called clones via MiXCR and kept in-frame beta chains. Each entry is one CDR3 protein sequence, shown with its most common DNA and genes. For this entry, the V and J calls and clone size follow TCRdb and not the study's own pipeline. For this sample the table gives a few hundred thousand distinct CDR3 sequences, of which approximately 9.1% were detected only once. Around 8.6% of the sample rests with the top ten.

V was cut back by 1 base and J by 7 bases, leaving a gap of 17 bases between them. Its CDR3 holds 16 amino acids, cysteine through phenylalanine. Only the CDR3 DNA stays, 48 bases, in frame from base 1. Looking up the germline V gene yields CDR1 SGHDT and CDR2 YYEEEE. Every donor was a healthy Caucasian. Three unrelated non-twin adults were also sequenced: a male aged 18 to 30, a male aged 50 to 60 and a female aged 50 to 60. Miltenyi CD45RO+ enrichment and human naive T-cell isolation kits were used to isolate memory (CD45RO+) and naive T cells from PBMC. The source of this sequence is a woman between 45 and 65 years old in good health. The sequenced material came from naive T cells sorted from blood. The meaning of the sample's cell subset or site label: cells isolated with a human naive T-cell isolation kit. The chain employs TRBV5-6 and TRBJ2-2; the D match is possibly TRBD1 or TRBD2, with 6 bases aligned in each. The CDR3 reads as follows: CASSLTGAPHGGELFF. The nucleotides read TGTGCCAGCAGCTTGACGGGGGCACCCCACGGCGGGGAGCTGTTTTTT.